This T cell receptor beta chain was sequenced for a study of T-cell memory formation after mild COVID-19. For the study at large: Largely, TCR clusters stayed within a single donor. Regarding the study as a whole: Those CD4+ clones that contracted were mainly in CM and EM (CD8+ ones in EMRA). Later expanders leaned CD4+, whereas day 15 to 85 contracting clones were balanced CD4/CD8.

CDR3 length: 14 amino acids. Per germline, CDR1 SNHLY and CDR2 FYNNEI. Trimming at V came to 3 bases and at J to 7 bases, leaving 7 bases not matched to a gene. Constant-segment primers were used for 5'RACE, and the resulting TCR alpha and TCR beta cDNA libraries carried sample barcodes and UMIs. TCRdb analysed the 5' RACE reads with MiXCR anew, one entry per CDR3 protein. Of just over 300,000 distinct CDR3 sequences listed, approximately 19% are singletons. A remark on this clonotype: Its target is not known.

Specimen: PBMCs or a T cell subset sorted from them (not recorded which). The V call is TRBV2, the J call TRBJ1-1; 8 bases match TRBD1. This sequence was found in a man aged 18 to 30 who had mild COVID-19 (a few samples of this study predate the infection). Cell type and time point are not known. In DNA form, the CDR3 reads TGTGCCAGCAGTGAGAAGAGGACAGGGCATGAAGCTTTCTTT. Encoded protein: CASSEKRTGHEAFF.